The source of this TCR beta chain is a study of identical twins (TCRdb year 2016). About the study as a whole: TCR alpha and beta repertoires from monozygotic twins, unrelated adults of various ages and cord blood were deep-sequenced to test whether fetal clonotypes persist. Replicate twin experiments were performed at different times using different library preparation protocols to rule out contamination. Study-wide conclusions, independent of this receptor: The excess sharing between twins in beta out-of-frame sequences was weaker because fewer shared sequences reduced the signal-to-noise ratio. Fewer insertions were carried by abundant cord blood beta clonotypes, a similar but weaker trend appeared in young adult naive repertoires, and no such trend appeared in memory repertoires. Invariant T cells such as MAIT and iNKT could partly confound zero-insertion analyses, although diverse VJ usage argued against such confounding for most clonotypes. Compared with coincidental sharing between unrelated individuals, an excess of low generation-probability sequences was observed among out-of-frame TCR alpha sequences shared between twins. In monozygotic twins, out-of-frame TCR alpha sharing was systematically underestimated by recombination models, although the models agreed with sharing between unrelated individuals. Because the same donors could not be followed over many years, the conclusions relied on cross-sectional statistical analysis.

The CDR3 has 21 amino acids, counting the end cysteine and phenylalanine. Only the CDR3 region is kept as DNA, spanning 63 bases read in frame from base 1. The germline V gene (reference sequence) yields DFQATT for CDR1 and SNEGSKA for CDR2. V loses 1 base at its end and J loses 5 bases; junction bases beyond the gene matches: 23. Libraries were prepared through 5' RACE. The sequencer was an Illumina HiSeq 2000. A universal primer binding site was introduced by template switching, and a unique molecular identifier was present in the final cDNA, enabling accurate counting of TCR cDNA molecules. First-strand cDNA for TCR alpha and beta chains was synthesized from specific primers in the conserved constant-segment region. To control for contamination, each cDNA library was double barcoded with a SMART-Mk sample barcode plus Illumina barcodes. TruSeq adapter sequences, together with Illumina sample barcodes, were added in two successive PCR steps. The TCR alpha and beta cDNA libraries were sequenced on the Illumina HiSeq platform using custom primers. The original methods were these. Unique molecular identifiers were extracted from raw reads with MiGEC, and CDR3 positions were determined with MiXCR. Recombination models were inferred per individual with the repgenHMM and IGoR tools using an EM algorithm. The tcR package in R was used for shared clonotype analysis, with sharing normalized by the product of cloneset sizes. To study raw recombination free of thymic and clonal selection effects, out-of-frame nonproductive sequences were analyzed. Clones were called with MiXCR by TCRdb after fastp trimmed the public reads at Q25, and only in-frame beta chains were retained. Every entry covers one CDR3 protein and lists the most common genes and DNA from its rows. The V and J calls come from TCRdb's annotation, not from the publication. The sample table contains around 280,000 distinct CDR3 sequences; only one count was recorded for roughly 8.6% of them. Of the sample, approximately 2.1% falls within the top ten clones.

Every donor was a healthy Caucasian. The twin cohort comprised three pairs of female monozygotic twins, all aged roughly 18 to 30 years. Miltenyi CD45RO+ enrichment and human naive T-cell isolation kits were used to isolate memory (CD45RO+) and naive T cells from PBMC. A note on this clonotype: This clone's antigen is unknown. Within one base of it there is no much larger clone, and no base qualities were kept.

These data were also reused for a study on yellow fever vaccine responses in identical twins. The second source states: The T cell response to vaccination in identical twins was reported by the authors to appear partly convergent and partly personalized. In the study, vaccine-responding T cell clones were precisely tracked in identical twins.

This chain joins TRBV20-1 to TRBJ2-2; the junction holds 9 bases that match TRBD2. The sequence was obtained from a woman younger than 35 in good health. Input material: memory (CD45RO+) T cells sorted from blood. Reading the label with the study, this specimen's cell subset or site is: CD45RO+ enriched T cells. The sequenced DNA: TGCAGTGCTAGAGCCCCCCGAGCGGGGGGCACTTACAAGACGGGGACCGGGGAGCTGTTTTTT. Translated, it gives CSARAPRAGGTYKTGTGELFF.